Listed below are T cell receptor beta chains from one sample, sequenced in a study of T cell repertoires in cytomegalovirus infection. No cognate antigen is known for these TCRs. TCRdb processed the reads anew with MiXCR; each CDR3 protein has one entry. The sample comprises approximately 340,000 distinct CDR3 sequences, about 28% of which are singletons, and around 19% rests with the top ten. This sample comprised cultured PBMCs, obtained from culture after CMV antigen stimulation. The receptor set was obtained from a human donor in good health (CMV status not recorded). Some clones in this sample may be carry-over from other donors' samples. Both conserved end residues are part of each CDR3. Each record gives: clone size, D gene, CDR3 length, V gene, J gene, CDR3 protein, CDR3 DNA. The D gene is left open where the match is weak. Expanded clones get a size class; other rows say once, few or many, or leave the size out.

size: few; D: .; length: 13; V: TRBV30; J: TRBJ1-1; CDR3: CAWGGQLNTEAFF; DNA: TGTGCCTGGGGGGGGCAGTTGAACACTGAAGCTTTCTTT
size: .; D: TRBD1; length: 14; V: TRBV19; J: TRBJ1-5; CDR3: CASTGQTRNQPQHF; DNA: TGTGCCAGTACGGGACAGACACGCAATCAGCCCCAGCATTTT
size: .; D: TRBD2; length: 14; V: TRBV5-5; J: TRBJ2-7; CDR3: CASSSPRGMDEQYF; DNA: TGTGCCAGCAGCTCCCCGCGGGGGATGGACGAGCAGTACTTC
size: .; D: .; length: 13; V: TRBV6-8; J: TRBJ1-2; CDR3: CASSYSISGGYTF; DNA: TGTGCCAGCAGTTACTCGATCTCCGGCGGCTACACCTTC
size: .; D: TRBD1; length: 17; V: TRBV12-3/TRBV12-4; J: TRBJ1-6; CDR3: CASSQSWTGSYNSPLHF; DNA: TGTGCCAGCAGTCAAAGCTGGACAGGGTCTTATAATTCACCCCTCCACTTT
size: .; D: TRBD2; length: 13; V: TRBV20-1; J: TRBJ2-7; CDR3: CSARDSSGYEQYF; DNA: TGCAGTGCTAGAGATTCTAGCGGTTACGAGCAGTACTTC
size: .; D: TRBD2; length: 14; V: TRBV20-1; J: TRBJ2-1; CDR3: CSAGTSGGYNEQFF; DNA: TGCAGTGCTGGGACTAGCGGGGGATACAATGAGCAGTTCTTC
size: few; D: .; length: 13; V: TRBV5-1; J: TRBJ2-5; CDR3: CASGFRAKETQYF; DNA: TGCGCCAGCGGCTTTCGGGCTAAAGAGACCCAGTACTTC
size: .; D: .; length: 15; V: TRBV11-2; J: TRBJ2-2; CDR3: CASSSGTKNTGELFF; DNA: TGTGCCAGCAGCTCCGGGACAAAGAACACCGGGGAGCTGTTTTTT
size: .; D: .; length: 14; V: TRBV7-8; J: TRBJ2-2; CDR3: CASSPKGYTGELFF; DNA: TGTGCCAGCAGCCCAAAGGGATACACCGGGGAGCTGTTTTTT
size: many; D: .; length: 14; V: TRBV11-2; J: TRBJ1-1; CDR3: CASSLEGENTEAFF; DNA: TGTGCCAGCAGCTTAGAAGGGGAAAACACTGAAGCTTTCTTT
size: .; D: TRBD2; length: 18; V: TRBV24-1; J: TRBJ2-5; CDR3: CATSDADSGLAGEETQYF; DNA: TGTGCCACCAGTGATGCGGATTCGGGACTAGCGGGAGAAGAGACCCAGTACTTC
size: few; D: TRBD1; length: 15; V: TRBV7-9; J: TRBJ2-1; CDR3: CASSWGQGATNEQFF; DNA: TGTGCCAGCAGCTGGGGACAGGGGGCTACAAATGAGCAGTTCTTC
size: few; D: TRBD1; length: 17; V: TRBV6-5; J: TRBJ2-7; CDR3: CASSYSFLRDRSYEQYF; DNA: TGTGCCAGCAGTTACTCTTTTTTAAGGGACAGATCCTACGAGCAGTACTTC
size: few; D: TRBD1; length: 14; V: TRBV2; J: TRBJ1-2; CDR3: CASSGQGASYGYTF; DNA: TGTGCCAGCAGCGGACAGGGGGCTAGCTATGGCTACACCTTC
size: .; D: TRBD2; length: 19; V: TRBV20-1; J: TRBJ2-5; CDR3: CSTSPHGTSGSWDQETQYF; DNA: TGCAGTACCTCGCCCCATGGGACTAGCGGGAGTTGGGACCAAGAGACCCAGTACTTC
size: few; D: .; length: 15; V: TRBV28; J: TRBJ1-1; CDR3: CASPAPGGANTEAFF; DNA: TGTGCCAGCCCGGCCCCAGGAGGAGCGAACACTGAAGCTTTCTTT
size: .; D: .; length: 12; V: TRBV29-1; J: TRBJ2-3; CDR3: CSVASATDTQYF; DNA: TGCAGCGTTGCGAGTGCTACAGATACGCAGTATTTT
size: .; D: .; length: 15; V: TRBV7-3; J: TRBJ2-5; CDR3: CASSPGGPKGETQYF; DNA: TGTGCCAGCAGTCCCGGGGGTCCTAAAGGGGAGACCCAGTACTTC
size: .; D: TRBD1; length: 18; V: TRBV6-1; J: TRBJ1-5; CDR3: CASSAQGQGKYSNQPQHF; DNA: TGTGCCAGCAGTGCCCAGGGACAGGGAAAGTATAGCAATCAGCCCCAGCATTTT
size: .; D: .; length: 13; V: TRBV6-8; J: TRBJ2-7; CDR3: CAVQGEGPYEQYF; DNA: TGTGCCGTCCAAGGAGAAGGCCCCTACGAGCAGTACTTC
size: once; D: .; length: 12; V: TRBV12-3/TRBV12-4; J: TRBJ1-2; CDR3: CASSLRNYGYTF; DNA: TGTGCCAGCAGTTTAAGGAACTATGGCTACACCTTC
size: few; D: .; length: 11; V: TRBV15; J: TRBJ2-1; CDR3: CATSRTAEQFF; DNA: TGTGCCACCAGCCGGACAGCAGAGCAGTTCTTC
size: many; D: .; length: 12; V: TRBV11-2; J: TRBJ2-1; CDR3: CASSLVLDEQFF; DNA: TGTGCCAGCAGCCTTGTTCTGGATGAGCAGTTCTTC